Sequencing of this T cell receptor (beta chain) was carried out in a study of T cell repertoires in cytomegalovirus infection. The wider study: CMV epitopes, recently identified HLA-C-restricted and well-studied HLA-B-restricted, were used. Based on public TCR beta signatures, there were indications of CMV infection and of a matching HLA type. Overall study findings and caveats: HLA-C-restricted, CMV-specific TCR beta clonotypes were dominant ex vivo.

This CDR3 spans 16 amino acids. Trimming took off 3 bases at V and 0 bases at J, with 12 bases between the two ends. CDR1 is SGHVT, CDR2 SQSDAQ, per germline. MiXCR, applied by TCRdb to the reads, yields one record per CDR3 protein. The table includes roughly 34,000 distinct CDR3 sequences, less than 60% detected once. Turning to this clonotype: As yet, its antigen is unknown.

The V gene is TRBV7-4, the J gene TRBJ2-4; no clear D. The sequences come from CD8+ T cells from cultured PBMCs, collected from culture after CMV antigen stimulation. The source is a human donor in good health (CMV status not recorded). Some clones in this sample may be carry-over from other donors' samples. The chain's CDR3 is CASSFGSGRAKNIQYF. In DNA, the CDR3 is TGTGCCAGCAGCTTCGGTTCAGGCAGAGCCAAAAACATTCAGTACTTC. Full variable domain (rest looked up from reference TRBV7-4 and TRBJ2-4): GAGVSQSPRYKVAKRGRDVALRCDSISGHVTLYWYRQTLGQGSEVLTYSQSDAQRDKSGRPSGRFSAERPERSVSTLKIQRTEQGDSAVYLCASSFGSGRAKNIQYFGAGTRLSVL.